These 17 T cell receptor beta chains were all obtained from the same sample, sequenced in a study of blood T cell repertoires in COVID-19. Sequencing used immunoSEQ multiplex PCR; TCRdb keeps in-frame clones, though not all of them. The table includes 200,000 to 250,000 clones, roughly 84% detected once. The sequenced material came from PBMCs or T cells enriched from blood (not recorded which). Receptors were obtained from a man aged 25 to 40 in a cohort exposed to, infected with or recovered from COVID-19 (not recorded which).

The V call is TRBV28, the J call TRBJ2-5, with 10 bases fitting TRBD2. Germline V gene lookup returns CDR1 MDHEN and CDR2 SYDVKM. V shed 6 bases and J 2 bases; nucleotides not matched to a gene: 9. There are 16 residues in the CDR3. CDR3 residues: CASREAGGLRQETQYF. DNA for the CDR3: TGTGCCAGCAGGGAAGCGGGAGGGCTTCGGCAAGAGACCCAGTACTTC.

This chain links TRBV7-9 with TRBJ2-5; TRBD2 aligns across 12 bases. J was trimmed by 5 bases and V by 0 bases; bases with no gene match: 4. The germline gives CDR1 SEHNR, CDR2 FQNEAQ (reference sequence). The CDR3 has 16 amino acids. Here the CDR3 DNA reads TGTGCCAGCAGCTTAGCGACTAGCGGGAGAAAGGAGACCCAGTACTTC. Translating it yields CASSLATSGRKETQYF.

The gene calls are TRBV27 and TRBJ1-3; D ambiguous. Trimming pared 6 bases from V and 2 bases from J, leaving 8 bases between. CDR3 length equals 13 residues. CDR1 and CDR2 (germline): MNHEY, SMNVEV (reference sequence). CDR3 in DNA: TGTGCCAGCAGAAGAGGGACTGGAAACACCATATATTTT. This gives the protein CASRRGTGNTIYF.

The J gene is TRBJ1-1, the V gene TRBV19; the D gene is possibly TRBD1 (5 bases). CDR3 length: 14 residues. Germline V gives CDR1 LNHDA, CDR2 SQIVND (reference sequence). Trimming cost V 5 bases and J 2 bases, with 12 bases left between them. CDR3 sequence reads: CASSFQGYNTEAFF. The CDR3 region has the DNA TGTGCCAGTAGTTTCCAGGGTTATAACACTGAAGCTTTCTTT.

This clone was observed a single time. The chain employs TRBV7-6 and TRBJ2-7, with TRBD1 identical over 10 bases. The CDR3 spans 16 residues. Looked up from germline, CDR1 is SGHVS and CDR2 is FNYEAQ. Losses at the gene ends were 5 bases for V and 4 bases for J; bases not matched to a gene: 11. CDR3 DNA: TGTGCCAGCAGCCCTCGGGTGGGGGACAGGGGTTACGAGCAGTACTTC. Residues: CASSPRVGDRGYEQYF.

The chain has TRBV13 and TRBJ1-3; no reliable D call. V lost 0 bases and J lost 0, with 6 bases in between. There are 15 residues in the CDR3. Germline V gives CDR1 PRHDT, CDR2 FYEKMQ (reference sequence). CDR3 amino acids: CASSLGASSGNTIYF. For the CDR3, the DNA is TGTGCCAGCAGCTTAGGGGCTAGCTCTGGAAACACCATATATTTT.

Notes on this clone: At one of its ends the junction is not consistent with the germline gene, which may arise from a read error. The gene calls are TRBV16 and TRBJ1-1; possibly TRBD1 for D (5 bases). The CDR3 consists of 12 residues. Germline loops: CDR1 KGHSY, CDR2 FQNENV. CDR3 sequence: CASSHTGTGAFF. Here the CDR3 DNA reads TGTGCCAGCAGCCACACCGGGACTGGAGCTTTCTTT.

The J gene is TRBJ2-7, the V gene TRBV5-6; D unclear. CDR1 is SGHDT, CDR2 YYEEEE, per germline. The CDR3 runs 14 residues. The V end was cut by 0 bases, the J end by 11 bases, with 18 bases between. DNA of the CDR3: TGTGCCAGCAGCTTGGGGGTTAGCCCCAGAGAAAAGTACTTC. Translated, it gives CASSLGVSPREKYF.

The chain links TRBV7-2 to TRBJ2-1; D may be TRBD2 (7 bases). Trimming took off 2 bases at V and 7 bases at J, with 15 bases between the two ends. The CDR3 spans 15 residues. Germline-derived CDR1 and CDR2 are SGHTA and FQGNSA. The CDR3 region has the DNA TGTGCCAGCAGCTTATTAGGGGGGGCTCTAAATGAGCAGTTCTTC. Protein sequence: CASSLLGGALNEQFF.

J is TRBJ1-1 and V is TRBV19, with 7 positions matching TRBD1. The CDR3 contains 12 residues. The germline CDR1 and CDR2 sequences are LNHDA and SQIVND (reference sequence). V trimming: 5 bases; J trimming: 10 bases; junction bases outside the gene matches: 7. The CDR3 DNA sequence: TGTGCCAGTAGTGATACCGGGACAGTAGCTTTCTTT. Translated, it gives CASSDTGTVAFF.

The rearrangement uses TRBV2 and TRBJ2-2, with TRBD1 identical over 7 bases. Germline V CDR1 and CDR2: SNHLY, FYNNEI. The J segment lost 3 bases and the V segment lost 4 bases, leaving 5 bases of the junction unmatched. The CDR3 extends over 15 amino acids. The CDR3 loop is CASSATGVYTGELFF. The CDR3 bases are TGTGCCAGCAGTGCTACAGGGGTTTACACCGGGGAGCTGTTTTTT.

This chain uses TRBV7-9 with TRBJ2-7, with 9 bases fitting TRBD1. The CDR3 runs to 13 residues. Germline V gene sequence: CDR1 SEHNR, CDR2 FQNEAQ (reference sequence). Germline trimming cut 9 bases from V and 2 bases from J; bases unmatched to any gene: 5. The CDR3 region is CASSGTGTYEQYF. CDR3 DNA sequence: TGTGCCAGTTCCGGGACAGGGACCTACGAGCAGTACTTC.

This chain joins TRBV4-3 and TRBJ1-6; TRBD1 matches at 8 bases. Germline CDR1 reads LGHNA; CDR2 reads YSLEER. Germline trimming cut 1 base from V and 7 bases from J; bases unmatched to any gene: 6. The length of the CDR3 is 16 residues. CDR3 loop: CASSQVQGAVNSPLHF. DNA for the CDR3: TGCGCCAGCAGCCAAGTTCAGGGGGCTGTGAATTCACCCCTCCACTTT.

The chain combines TRBV6-5 with TRBJ2-2, with 7 bases lining up with TRBD2. The CDR3 has 14 residues. The germline V gene encodes CDR1 MNHEY and CDR2 SVGAGI. The ends lost 8 bases at V and 1 base at J; junction bases unmatched: 4. The CDR3 DNA reads TGTGCCAGCTGCAAGCGGGAGAACACCGGGGAGCTGTTTTTT. Translating gives CASCKRENTGELFF.

This chain connects TRBV9 to TRBJ1-5; D not certain. In germline, CDR1 is SGDLS, CDR2 YYNGEE. The CDR3 consists of 14 residues. Trimming stripped 4 bases from V and 10 bases from J, with 18 bases between. DNA of the CDR3: TGTGCCAGCAGCATGAGAGGGAACGGGTATCCCCAGCATTTT. Encoded protein: CASSMRGNGYPQHF. The variable domain in full, with the rest retrieved from reference TRBV9 and TRBJ1-5, is DSGVTQTPKHLITATGQRVTLRCSPRSGDLSVYWYQQSLDQGLQFLIQYYNGEERAKGNILERFSAQQFPDLHSELNLSSLELGDSALYFCASSMRGNGYPQHFGDGTRLSIL.

The chain employs TRBV27 and TRBJ2-1; D not resolved. The length of the CDR3 is 13 residues. V lost 2 bases to trimming and J lost 3 bases, with 5 bases between them. CDR1 and CDR2 (germline): MNHEY, SMNVEV (reference sequence). This CDR3 reads CASSLRVYNEQFF. As DNA, the CDR3 is TGTGCCAGCAGTTTACGAGTCTACAATGAGCAGTTCTTC.

This chain joins TRBV7-9 and TRBJ2-7; 8 bases match TRBD1. The CDR3 is made up of 15 amino acids. Unmatched junction bases numbered 8, after V lost 3 bases and J lost 4 bases. CDR1 and CDR2 (germline): SEHNR, FQNEAQ (reference sequence). CDR3 sequence: CASSLYGTGEYEQYF. In DNA form, the CDR3 reads TGTGCCAGCAGCTTGTACGGGACAGGTGAATACGAGCAGTACTTC.